The clone carrying this T cell receptor beta chain has more than one count but fewer than ten. CDR3 length: 14 residues. Looked up from germline, CDR1 is DFQATT and CDR2 is SNEGSKA (reference sequence). Trimming took 5 bases from V and 5 from J, leaving 18 bases between them. This sample was included in a study of early T cells in non-severe SARS-CoV-2 infection. TCRdb re-derived calls from the 5' RACE reads in MiXCR, one entry per CDR3 protein. Here the sample spans 50,000 to 65,000 distinct CDR3 sequences, 20% to 25% being singletons. Sequenced material: whole blood, taken at baseline. The TCR sequence derives from an adult who was a healthcare worker with PCR-confirmed SARS-CoV-2 infection or an uninfected control (not recorded which). The chain joins TRBV20-1 to TRBJ2-5, with D maybe TRBD2 (5 bases). The CDR3 DNA reads as TGCAGTGCTCCTCCCGGGGTCGCAGCGGAGACCCAGTACTTC. Its translation: CSAPPGVAAETQYF.